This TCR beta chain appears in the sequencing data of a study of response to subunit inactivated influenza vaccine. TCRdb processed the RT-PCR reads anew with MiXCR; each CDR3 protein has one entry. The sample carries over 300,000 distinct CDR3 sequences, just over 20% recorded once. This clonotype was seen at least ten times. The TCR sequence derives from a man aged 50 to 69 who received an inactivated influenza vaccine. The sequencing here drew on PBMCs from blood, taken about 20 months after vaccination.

CDR3 amino acids: CASSLASNYGYTF. Here the CDR3 DNA reads TGTGCCAGCAGCTTAGCCAGCAACTATGGCTACACCTTC. The chain is built from TRBV11-2 and TRBJ1-2; D gene unclear. This CDR3 comprises 13 residues. With 1 base removed from V and 2 bases from J, the gap between germline ends came to 5 bases. Germline CDR1 and CDR2: SGHAT and FQNNGV.